This T cell receptor (beta chain) was sequenced during a study of blood T cell repertoires in COVID-19. Study details: COVID-19 samples collected from the United States, Italy and Spain covered acute and convalescent phases.

Clones were read by immunoSEQ multiplex PCR, and TCRdb kept only the in-frame ones, dropping some. The data show about 210,000 clones, roughly 85% seen once. This CDR3 is 16 amino acids long. The germline V gene has CDR1 LGHNA and CDR2 YNFKEQ. Trimming cost V 4 bases and J 3 bases; bases outside gene matches: 10. The specimen sequenced was peripheral blood. The rearrangement links TRBV4-2 to TRBJ1-2, with TRBD1 matching over 8 bases. The TCR was taken from a man aged 45-60 years with COVID-19, enrolled during active disease. The CDR3 is CASSLQPGQAYYGYTF. CDR3 sequence (DNA): TGTGCCAGCAGCCTACAACCGGGACAGGCTTACTATGGCTACACCTTC.